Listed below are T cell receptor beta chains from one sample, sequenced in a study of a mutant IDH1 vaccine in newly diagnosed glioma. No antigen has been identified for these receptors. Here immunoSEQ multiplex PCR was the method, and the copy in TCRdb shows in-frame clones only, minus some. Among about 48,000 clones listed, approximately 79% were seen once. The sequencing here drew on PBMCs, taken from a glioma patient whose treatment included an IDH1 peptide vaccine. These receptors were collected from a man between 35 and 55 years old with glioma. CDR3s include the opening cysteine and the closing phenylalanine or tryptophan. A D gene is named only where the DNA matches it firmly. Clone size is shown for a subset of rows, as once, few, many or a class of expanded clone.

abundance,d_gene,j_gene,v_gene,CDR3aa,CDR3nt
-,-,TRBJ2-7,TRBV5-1,CASSLVVQPYEQYF,TGCGCCAGCAGCTTGGTTGTACAGCCCTACGAGCAGTACTTC
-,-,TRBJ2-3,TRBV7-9,CASSLGGGHTDTQYF,TGTGCCAGCAGCTTAGGGGGGGGCCACACAGATACGCAGTATTTT
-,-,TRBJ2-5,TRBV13,CASSLARWGKETQYF,TGTGCCAGCAGCTTGGCGAGGTGGGGCAAAGAGACCCAGTACTTC
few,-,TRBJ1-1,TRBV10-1,CASSDGGVNNEAFF,TGCGCCAGCAGTGATGGCGGAGTCAATAACGAAGCTTTCTTT
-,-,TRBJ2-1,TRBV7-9,CASSLSKVGSYNEQFF,TGTGCCAGCAGCTTATCTAAGGTAGGCTCCTACAATGAGCAGTTCTTC
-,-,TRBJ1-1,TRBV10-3,CAISEGRQYTEAFF,TGTGCCATCAGTGAAGGGAGACAATACACTGAAGCTTTCTTT
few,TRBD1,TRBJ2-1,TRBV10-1,CASSGGTGAYNEQFF,TGCGCCAGCAGTGGAGGGACAGGGGCCTACAATGAGCAGTTCTTC
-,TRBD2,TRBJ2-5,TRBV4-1,CASSPLAGGTQETQYF,TGCGCCAGCAGCCCTCTAGCGGGGGGGACCCAAGAGACCCAGTACTTC
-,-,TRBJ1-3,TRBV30,CAWSLTASGNTIYF,TGTGCCTGGAGTCTGACAGCCTCTGGAAACACCATATATTTT
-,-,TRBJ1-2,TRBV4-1,CASSQVGQAYGYTF,TGCGCCAGCTCTCAAGTCGGGCAGGCCTATGGCTACACCTTC
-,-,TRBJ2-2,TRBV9,CASSARTNTGELFF,TGTGCCAGCAGCGCCCGGACAAACACCGGGGAGCTGTTTTTT
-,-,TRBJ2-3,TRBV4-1,CASSQVRGGAGMGDTQYF,TGCGCCAGCAGCCAAGTCCGGGGCGGGGCGGGAATGGGAGATACGCAGTATTTT
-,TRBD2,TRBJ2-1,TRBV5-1,CASSDPLGLAGDEQFF,TGCGCCAGCAGCGATCCGCTGGGACTAGCGGGGGATGAGCAGTTCTTC
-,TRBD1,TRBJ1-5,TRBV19,CASTVGDRLHF,TGTGCCAGTACGGTCGGGGACAGGCTCCATTTT
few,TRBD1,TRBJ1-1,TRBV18,CASSDGQGNTEAFF,TGTGCCAGCTCAGACGGACAGGGGAACACTGAAGCTTTCTTT
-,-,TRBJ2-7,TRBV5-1,CASSLTGPDYEQYF,TGCGCCAGCAGCTTGACAGGACCAGACTACGAGCAGTACTTC
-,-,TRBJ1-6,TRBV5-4,CASSPRRGDSPLHF,TGTGCCAGCAGCCCCCGACGGGGGGATTCACCCCTCCACTTT
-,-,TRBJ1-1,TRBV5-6,CASSLWNTEAFF,TGTGCCAGCAGCCTATGGAACACTGAAGCTTTCTTT
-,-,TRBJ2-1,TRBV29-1,CSVSSPTTGQFF,TGCAGCGTTTCCTCCCCTACGACAGGGCAGTTCTTC
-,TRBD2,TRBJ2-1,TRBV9,CASSVVSAGGYNEQFF,TGTGCCAGCAGCGTAGTATCAGCGGGGGGTTACAATGAGCAGTTCTTC
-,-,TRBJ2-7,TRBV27,CASSLAGYEQYF,TGTGCCAGCAGTTTGGCCGGCTACGAGCAGTACTTC
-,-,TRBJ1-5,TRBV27,CASKGGSGNQPQHF,TGTGCCAGCAAAGGGGGTTCGGGCAATCAGCCCCAGCATTTT
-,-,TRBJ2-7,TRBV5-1,CASSLDGSYEQYF,TGCGCCAGCAGCTTGGACGGCTCCTACGAGCAGTACTTC
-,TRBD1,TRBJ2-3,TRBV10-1,CASSDGTGPDTQYF,TGCGCCAGCAGTGATGGGACAGGGCCAGATACGCAGTATTTT
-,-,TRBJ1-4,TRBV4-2,CASSQDLDRAATNEKLFF,TGTGCCAGCAGCCAAGATCTTGACAGAGCGGCAACTAATGAAAAACTGTTTTTT
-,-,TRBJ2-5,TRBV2,CAGEEQLRETQYF,TGTGCCGGCGAAGAGCAGCTACGGGAGACCCAGTACTTC
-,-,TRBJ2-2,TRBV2,CASSQDRSGELFF,TGTGCCAGCAGTCAGGATAGGTCCGGGGAGCTGTTTTTT
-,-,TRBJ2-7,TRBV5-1,CASSLGGQLVYEQYF,TGCGCCAGCAGCTTGGGTGGACAGCTAGTCTACGAGCAGTACTTC
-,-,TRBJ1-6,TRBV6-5,CASRQVMSALHF,TGTGCCAGCAGACAGGTTATGTCGGCCCTCCACTTT
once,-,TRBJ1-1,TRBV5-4,CASSLAAGGRGDAFF,TGTGCCAGCAGCTTGGCCGCTGGAGGGAGGGGCGACGCTTTCTTT
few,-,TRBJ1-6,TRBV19,CASSVLHGSNSPLHF,TGTGCCAGTAGTGTCCTACACGGGTCGAATTCACCCCTCCACTTT
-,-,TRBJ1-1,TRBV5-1,CASTPGQTNTEAFF,TGCGCCAGCACCCCGGGACAAACGAACACTGAAGCTTTCTTT
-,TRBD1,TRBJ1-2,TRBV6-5,CASRPTTGVDTF,TGTGCCAGCAGACCTACAACAGGGGTGGACACCTTC
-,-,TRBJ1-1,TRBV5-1,CASSRSAGSTEAFF,TGCGCCAGCAGCCGCTCCGCGGGGAGCACTGAAGCTTTCTTT
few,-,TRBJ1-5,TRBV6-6,CASRPTGRGSNQPQHF,TGTGCCAGCAGGCCTACAGGGAGGGGCAGCAATCAGCCCCAGCATTTT
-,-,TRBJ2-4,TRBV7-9,CASSLAETGANIQYF,TGTGCCAGCAGCTTAGCGGAGACCGGGGCCAACATTCAGTACTTC
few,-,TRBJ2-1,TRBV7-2,CASSRTGPDEQFF,TGTGCCAGCAGCCGAACAGGGCCGGATGAGCAGTTCTTC
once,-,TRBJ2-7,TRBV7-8,CASSLGGGEQYF,TGTGCCAGCAGCTTAGGAGGGGGCGAGCAGTACTTC
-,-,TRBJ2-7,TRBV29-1,CSVEDPTRTAGEQYF,TGCAGCGTTGAAGATCCTACCCGGACCGCTGGCGAGCAGTACTTC
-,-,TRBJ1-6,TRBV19,CASKPGRGNSPLHF,TGTGCCAGTAAACCGGGCAGGGGTAATTCACCCCTCCACTTT
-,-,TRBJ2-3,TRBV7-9,CASTVGGFLTDTQYF,TGTGCCAGCACGGTGGGGGGTTTCTTAACAGATACGCAGTATTTT
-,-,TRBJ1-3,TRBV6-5,CASRYGGAGGNTIYF,TGTGCCAGCAGATATGGGGGCGCAGGGGGAAACACCATATATTTT
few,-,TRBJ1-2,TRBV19,CASSRGVYGYTF,TGTGCCAGTAGTCGGGGCGTCTATGGCTACACCTTC
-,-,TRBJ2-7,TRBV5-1,CASSSGGGAYEQYF,TGCGCCAGCAGCTCTGGAGGGGGGGCCTACGAGCAGTACTTC
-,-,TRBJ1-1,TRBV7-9,CASSLGGGAEAFF,TGTGCCAGCAGCTTAGGCGGGGGTGCTGAAGCTTTCTTT
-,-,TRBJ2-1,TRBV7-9,CASLGDNEQFF,TGTGCCAGCTTAGGGGACAATGAGCAGTTCTTC
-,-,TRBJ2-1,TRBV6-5,CAARGVSEQFF,TGTGCCGCCCGGGGAGTAAGTGAGCAGTTCTTC
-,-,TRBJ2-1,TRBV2,CASRYGSEQNEQFF,TGTGCCAGCAGGTATGGATCCGAGCAGAATGAGCAGTTCTTC
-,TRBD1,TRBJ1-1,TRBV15,CATSLRTGRTEAFF,TGTGCCACCAGCCTCCGGACAGGGCGGACTGAAGCTTTCTTT
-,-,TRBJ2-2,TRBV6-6,CASSYEGSTGELFF,TGTGCCAGCAGTTACGAGGGGTCCACCGGGGAGCTGTTTTTT
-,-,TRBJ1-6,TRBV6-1,CASSADYNSPLHF,TGTGCCAGCAGCGCAGATTATAATTCACCCCTCCACTTT